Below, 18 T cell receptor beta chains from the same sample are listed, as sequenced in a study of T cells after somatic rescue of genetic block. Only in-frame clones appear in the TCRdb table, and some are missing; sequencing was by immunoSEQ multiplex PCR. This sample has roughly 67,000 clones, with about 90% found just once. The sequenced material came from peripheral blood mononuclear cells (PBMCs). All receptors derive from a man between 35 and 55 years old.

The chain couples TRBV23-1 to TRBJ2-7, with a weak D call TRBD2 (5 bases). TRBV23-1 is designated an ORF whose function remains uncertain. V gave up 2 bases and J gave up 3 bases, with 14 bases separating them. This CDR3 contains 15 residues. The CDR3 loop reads CASSQPDNGGYEQYF. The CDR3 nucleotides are TGCGCCAGCAGTCAACCCGACAACGGAGGCTACGAGCAGTACTTC.

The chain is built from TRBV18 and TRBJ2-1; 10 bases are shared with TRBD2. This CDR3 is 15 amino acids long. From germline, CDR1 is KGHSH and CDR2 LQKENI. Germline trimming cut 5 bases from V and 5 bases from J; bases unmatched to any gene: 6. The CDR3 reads CASSVGSGGNNEQFF. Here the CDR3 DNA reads TGTGCCAGCTCAGTTGGTAGCGGGGGGAACAATGAGCAGTTCTTC.

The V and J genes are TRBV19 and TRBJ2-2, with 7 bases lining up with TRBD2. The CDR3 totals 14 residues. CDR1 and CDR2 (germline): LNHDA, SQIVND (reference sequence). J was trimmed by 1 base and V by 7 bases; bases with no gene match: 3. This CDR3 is CASMASGNTGELFF. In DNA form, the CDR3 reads TGTGCCAGTATGGCTAGCGGGAACACCGGGGAGCTGTTTTTT.

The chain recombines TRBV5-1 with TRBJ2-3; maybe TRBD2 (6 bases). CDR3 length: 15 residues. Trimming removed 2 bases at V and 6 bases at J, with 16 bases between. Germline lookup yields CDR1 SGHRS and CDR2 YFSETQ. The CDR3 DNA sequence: TGCGCCAGCAGCTTAGGAGGGGCGAGCTCGGATACGCAGTATTTT. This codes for CASSLGGASSDTQYF.

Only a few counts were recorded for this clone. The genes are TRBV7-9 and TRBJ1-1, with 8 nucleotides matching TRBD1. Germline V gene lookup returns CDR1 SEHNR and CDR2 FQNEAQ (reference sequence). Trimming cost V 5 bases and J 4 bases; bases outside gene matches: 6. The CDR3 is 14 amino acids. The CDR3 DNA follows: TGTGCCAGCAGCAGACAGGGGTGGGTCACTGAAGCTTTCTTT. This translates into CASSRQGWVTEAFF.

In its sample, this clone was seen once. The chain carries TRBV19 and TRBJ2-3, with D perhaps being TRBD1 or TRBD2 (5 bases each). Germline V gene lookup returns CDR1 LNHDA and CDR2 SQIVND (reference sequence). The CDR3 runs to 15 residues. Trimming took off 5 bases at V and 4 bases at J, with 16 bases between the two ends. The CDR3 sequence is CASSASPVGADTQYF. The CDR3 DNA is TGTGCCAGTAGTGCTTCCCCGGTGGGGGCAGATACGCAGTATTTT.

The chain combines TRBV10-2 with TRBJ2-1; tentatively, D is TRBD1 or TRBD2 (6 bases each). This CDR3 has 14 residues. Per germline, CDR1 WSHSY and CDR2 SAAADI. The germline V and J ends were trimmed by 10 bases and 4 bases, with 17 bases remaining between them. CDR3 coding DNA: TGCGCCACCTGGGGGGCGGGCCGTTACAATGAGCAGTTCTTC. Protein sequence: CATWGAGRYNEQFF.

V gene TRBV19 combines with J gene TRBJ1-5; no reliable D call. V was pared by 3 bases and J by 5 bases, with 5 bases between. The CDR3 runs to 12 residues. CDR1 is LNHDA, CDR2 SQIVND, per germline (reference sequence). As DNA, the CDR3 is TGTGCCAGTAGTATCATGGATCAGCCCCAGCATTTT. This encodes CASSIMDQPQHF.

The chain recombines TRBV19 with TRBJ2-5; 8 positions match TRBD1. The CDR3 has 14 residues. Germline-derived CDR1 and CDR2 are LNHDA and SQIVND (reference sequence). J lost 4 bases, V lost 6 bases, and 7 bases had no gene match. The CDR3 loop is CASSQDRDRETQYF. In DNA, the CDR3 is TGTGCCAGTAGCCAGGACAGGGACAGAGAGACCCAGTACTTC.

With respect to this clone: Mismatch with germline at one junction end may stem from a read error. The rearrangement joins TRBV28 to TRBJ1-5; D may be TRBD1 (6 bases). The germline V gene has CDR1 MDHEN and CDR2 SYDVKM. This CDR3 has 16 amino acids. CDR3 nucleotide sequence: TGTGCCAGCGGTTTACCCCTTACAGGGTTAGATCAGCCCCAGCATTTT. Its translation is CASGLPLTGLDQPQHF.

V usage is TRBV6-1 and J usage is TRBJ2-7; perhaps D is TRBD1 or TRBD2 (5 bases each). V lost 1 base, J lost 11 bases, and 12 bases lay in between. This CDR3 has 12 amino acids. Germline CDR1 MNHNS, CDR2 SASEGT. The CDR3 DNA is TGTGCCAGCAGTGAAGTGGGGGTTGTGGAGTACTTC. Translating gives CASSEVGVVEYF.

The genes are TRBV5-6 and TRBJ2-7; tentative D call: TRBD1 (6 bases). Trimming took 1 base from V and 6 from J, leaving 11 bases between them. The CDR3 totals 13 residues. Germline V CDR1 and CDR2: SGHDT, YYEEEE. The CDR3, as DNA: TGTGCCAGCAGCTTGACAGGGTACTTCGAGCAGTACTTC. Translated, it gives CASSLTGYFEQYF.

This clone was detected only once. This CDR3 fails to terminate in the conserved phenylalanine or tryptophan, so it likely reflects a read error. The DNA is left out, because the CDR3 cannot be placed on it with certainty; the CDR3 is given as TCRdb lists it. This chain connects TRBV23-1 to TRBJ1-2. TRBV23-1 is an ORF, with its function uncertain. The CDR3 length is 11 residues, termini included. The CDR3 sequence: CASSQPTGLHL.

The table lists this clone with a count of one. CDR3 in amino acids: CSAGRGTEAFF. The CDR3, as DNA: TGCAGTGCCGGGAGGGGCACTGAAGCTTTCTTT. The rearrangement uses TRBV20-1 and TRBJ1-1; D possibly corresponds to TRBD1 (5 bases). V lost 6 bases and J lost 4, with 9 bases in between. Germline-derived CDR1 and CDR2 are DFQATT and SNEGSKA (reference sequence). The CDR3 has 11 residues.

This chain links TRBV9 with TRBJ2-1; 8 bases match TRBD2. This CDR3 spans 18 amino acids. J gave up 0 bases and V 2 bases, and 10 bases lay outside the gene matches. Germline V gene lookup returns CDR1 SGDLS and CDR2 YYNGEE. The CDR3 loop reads CASSVASGRQNSYNEQFF. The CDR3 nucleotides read TGTGCCAGCAGCGTGGCTAGCGGGCGCCAAAACTCCTACAATGAGCAGTTCTTC.

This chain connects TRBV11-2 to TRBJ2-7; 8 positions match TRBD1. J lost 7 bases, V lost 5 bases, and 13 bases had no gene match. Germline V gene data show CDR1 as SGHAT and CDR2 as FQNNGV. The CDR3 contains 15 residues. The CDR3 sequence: CASSPWDRSTGEQYF. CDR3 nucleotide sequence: TGTGCCAGCAGCCCTTGGGACAGGTCAACGGGAGAGCAGTACTTC.

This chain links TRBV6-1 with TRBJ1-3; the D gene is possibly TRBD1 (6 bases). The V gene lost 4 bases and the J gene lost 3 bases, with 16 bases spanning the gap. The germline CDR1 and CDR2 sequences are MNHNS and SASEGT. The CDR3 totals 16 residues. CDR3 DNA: TGTGCCAGCAGTGTTTCGGACAGAAATTTTGGAAACACCATATATTTT. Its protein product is CASSVSDRNFGNTIYF.

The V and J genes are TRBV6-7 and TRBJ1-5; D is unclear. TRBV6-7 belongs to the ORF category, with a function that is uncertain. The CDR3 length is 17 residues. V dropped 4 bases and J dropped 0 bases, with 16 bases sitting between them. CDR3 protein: CASSSTPAVGSNQPQHF. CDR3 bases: TGTGCCAGCAGTTCGACACCCGCGGTGGGTAGCAATCAGCCCCAGCATTTT.